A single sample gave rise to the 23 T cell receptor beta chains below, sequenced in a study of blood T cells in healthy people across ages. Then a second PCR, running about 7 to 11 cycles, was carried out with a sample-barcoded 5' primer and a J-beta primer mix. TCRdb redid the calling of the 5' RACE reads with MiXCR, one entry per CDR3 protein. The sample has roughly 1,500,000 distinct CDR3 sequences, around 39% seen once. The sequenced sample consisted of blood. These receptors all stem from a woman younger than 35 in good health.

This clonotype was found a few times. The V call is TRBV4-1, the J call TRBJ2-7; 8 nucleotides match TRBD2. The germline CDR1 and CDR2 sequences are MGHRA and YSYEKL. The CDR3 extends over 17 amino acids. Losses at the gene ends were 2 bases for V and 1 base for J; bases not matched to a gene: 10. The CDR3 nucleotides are TGCGCCAGCAGCCAAACCGGGGGGGGCAAAATATCCTACGAGCAGTACTTC. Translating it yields CASSQTGGGKISYEQYF.

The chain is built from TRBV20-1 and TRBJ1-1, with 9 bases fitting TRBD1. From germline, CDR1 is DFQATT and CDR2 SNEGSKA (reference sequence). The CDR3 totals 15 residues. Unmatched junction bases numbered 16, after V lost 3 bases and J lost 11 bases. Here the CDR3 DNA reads TGCAGTGCTAGTGGGGGAGGGACAGGGCCAGGGAAGGCTTTCTTT. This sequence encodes CSASGGGTGPGKAFF.

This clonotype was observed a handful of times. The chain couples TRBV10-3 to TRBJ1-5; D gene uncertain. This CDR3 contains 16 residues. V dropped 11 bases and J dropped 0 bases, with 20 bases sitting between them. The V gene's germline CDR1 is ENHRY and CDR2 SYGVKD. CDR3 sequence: CADSGPDARSNQPQHF. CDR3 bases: TGTGCCGACTCCGGGCCGGACGCCCGTAGCAATCAGCCCCAGCATTTT.

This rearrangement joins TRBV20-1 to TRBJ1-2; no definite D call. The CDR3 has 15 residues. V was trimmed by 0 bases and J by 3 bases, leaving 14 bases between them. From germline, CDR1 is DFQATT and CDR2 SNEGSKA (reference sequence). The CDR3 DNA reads TGCAGTGCTAGAGAAGGGAATATGGGGTACTATGGCTACACCTTC. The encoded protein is CSAREGNMGYYGYTF.

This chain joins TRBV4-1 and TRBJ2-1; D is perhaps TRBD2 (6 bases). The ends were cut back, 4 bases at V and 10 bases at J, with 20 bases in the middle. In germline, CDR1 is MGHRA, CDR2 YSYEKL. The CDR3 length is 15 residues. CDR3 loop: CASSPSGLLPYEQFF. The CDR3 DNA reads TGCGCCAGCAGCCCATCGGGACTTCTCCCCTACGAGCAGTTCTTC.

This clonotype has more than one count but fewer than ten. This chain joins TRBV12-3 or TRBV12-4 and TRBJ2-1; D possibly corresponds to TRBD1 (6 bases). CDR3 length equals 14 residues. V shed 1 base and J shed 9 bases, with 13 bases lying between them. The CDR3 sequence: CASSLGQGLGEQFF. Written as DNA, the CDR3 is TGTGCCAGCAGTTTAGGGCAGGGGCTGGGTGAGCAGTTCTTC.

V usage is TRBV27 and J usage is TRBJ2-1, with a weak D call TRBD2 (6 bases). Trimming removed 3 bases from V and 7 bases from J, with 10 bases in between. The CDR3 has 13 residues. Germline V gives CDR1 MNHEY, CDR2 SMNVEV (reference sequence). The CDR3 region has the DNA TGTGCCAGCAGTTTCGGCGGGATAAATGAGCAGTTCTTC. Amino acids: CASSFGGINEQFF.

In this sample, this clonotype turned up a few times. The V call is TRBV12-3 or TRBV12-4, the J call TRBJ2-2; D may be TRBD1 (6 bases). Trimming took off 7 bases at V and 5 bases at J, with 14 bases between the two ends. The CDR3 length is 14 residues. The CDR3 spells CASKTGLSTGELFF. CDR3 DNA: TGTGCCAGCAAAACAGGGTTGAGTACCGGGGAGCTGTTTTTT.

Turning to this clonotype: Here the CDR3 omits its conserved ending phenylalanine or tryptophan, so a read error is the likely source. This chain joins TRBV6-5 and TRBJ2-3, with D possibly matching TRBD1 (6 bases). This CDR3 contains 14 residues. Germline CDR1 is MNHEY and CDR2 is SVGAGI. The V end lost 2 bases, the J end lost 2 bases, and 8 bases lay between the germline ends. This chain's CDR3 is CASSYMGATDTQYL. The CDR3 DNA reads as TGTGCCAGCAGTTACATGGGGGCCACAGATACGCAGTATCTT.

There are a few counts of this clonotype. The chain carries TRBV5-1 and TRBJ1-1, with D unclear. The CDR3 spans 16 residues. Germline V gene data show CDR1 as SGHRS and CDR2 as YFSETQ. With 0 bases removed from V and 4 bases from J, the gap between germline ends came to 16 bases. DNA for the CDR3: TGCGCCAGCAGCTTGGGTTCGATGAGTCAGGCCACTGAAGCTTTCTTT. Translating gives CASSLGSMSQATEAFF.

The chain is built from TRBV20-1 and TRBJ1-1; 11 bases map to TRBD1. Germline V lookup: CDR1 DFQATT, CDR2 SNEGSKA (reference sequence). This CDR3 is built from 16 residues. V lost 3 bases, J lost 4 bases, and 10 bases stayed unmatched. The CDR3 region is CSARGTGGKASTEAFF. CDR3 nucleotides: TGCAGTGCTAGGGGGACAGGGGGGAAGGCGAGCACTGAAGCTTTCTTT.

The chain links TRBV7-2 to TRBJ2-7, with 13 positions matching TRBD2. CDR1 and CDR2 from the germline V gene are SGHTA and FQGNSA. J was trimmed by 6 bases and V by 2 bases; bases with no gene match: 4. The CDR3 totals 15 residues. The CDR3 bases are TGTGCCAGCAGCTTAAGGACTAGCGGGAGTGGCGAGCAGTACTTC. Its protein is CASSLRTSGSGEQYF.

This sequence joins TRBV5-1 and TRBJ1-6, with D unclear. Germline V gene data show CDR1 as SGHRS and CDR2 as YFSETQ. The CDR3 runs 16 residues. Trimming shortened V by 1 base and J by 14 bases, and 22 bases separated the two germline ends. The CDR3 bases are TGCGCCAGCAGCTTGTCAAGTGGGCCGGGCAGTAACACCCTCCACTTT. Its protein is CASSLSSGPGSNTLHF.

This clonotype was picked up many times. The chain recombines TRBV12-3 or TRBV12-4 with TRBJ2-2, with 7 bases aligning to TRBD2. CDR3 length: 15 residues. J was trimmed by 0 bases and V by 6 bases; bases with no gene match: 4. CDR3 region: CASSLAGANTGELFF. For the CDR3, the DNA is TGTGCCAGCAGCCTTGCGGGGGCGAACACCGGGGAGCTGTTTTTT.

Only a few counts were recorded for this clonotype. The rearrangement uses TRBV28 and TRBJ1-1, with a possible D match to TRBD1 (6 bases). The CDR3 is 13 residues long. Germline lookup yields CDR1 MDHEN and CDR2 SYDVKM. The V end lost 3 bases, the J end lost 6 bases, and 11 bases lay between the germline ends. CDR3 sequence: CASSFGTPPEAFF. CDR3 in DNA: TGTGCCAGCAGTTTCGGGACACCGCCTGAAGCTTTCTTT.

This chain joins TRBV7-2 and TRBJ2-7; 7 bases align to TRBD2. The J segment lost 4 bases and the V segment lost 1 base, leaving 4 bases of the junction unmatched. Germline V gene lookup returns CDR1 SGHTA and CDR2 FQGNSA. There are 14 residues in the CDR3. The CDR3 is CASSLGLAEYEQYF. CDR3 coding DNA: TGTGCCAGCAGCTTAGGACTAGCTGAGTACGAGCAGTACTTC.

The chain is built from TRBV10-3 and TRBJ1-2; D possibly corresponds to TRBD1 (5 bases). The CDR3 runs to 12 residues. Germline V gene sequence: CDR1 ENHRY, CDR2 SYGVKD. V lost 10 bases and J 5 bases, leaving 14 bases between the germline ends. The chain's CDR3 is CASWVGEYGYTF. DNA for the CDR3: TGTGCCAGCTGGGTAGGGGAATATGGCTACACCTTC.

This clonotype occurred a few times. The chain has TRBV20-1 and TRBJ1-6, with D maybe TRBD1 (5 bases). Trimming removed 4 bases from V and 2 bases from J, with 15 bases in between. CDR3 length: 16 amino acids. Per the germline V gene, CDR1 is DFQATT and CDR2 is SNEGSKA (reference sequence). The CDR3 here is CSAKRQGGPYNSPLHF. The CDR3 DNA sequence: TGCAGTGCTAAGCGGCAGGGCGGCCCCTATAATTCACCCCTCCACTTT.

The DNA of the CDR3 is TGTGCCAGCAGTTTAGGCAGATTAAATGAAAAACTGTTTTTT. This gives the protein CASSLGRLNEKLFF. The J gene is TRBJ1-4, the V gene TRBV12-3 or TRBV12-4; the D is unclear. Trimming removed 1 base from V and 5 bases from J, with 8 bases in between. This CDR3 comprises 14 residues.

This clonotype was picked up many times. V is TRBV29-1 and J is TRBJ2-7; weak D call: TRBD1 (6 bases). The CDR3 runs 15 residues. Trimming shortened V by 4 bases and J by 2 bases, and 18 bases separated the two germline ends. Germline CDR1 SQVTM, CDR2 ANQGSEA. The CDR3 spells CSVGGPTRGTYEQYF. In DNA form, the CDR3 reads TGCAGCGTTGGTGGCCCCACCAGGGGCACCTACGAGCAGTACTTC.

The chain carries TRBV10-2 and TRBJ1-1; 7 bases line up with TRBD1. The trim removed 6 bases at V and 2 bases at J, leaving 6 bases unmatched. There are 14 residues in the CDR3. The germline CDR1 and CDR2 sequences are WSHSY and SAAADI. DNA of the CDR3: TGCGCCAGCAGGACAGGGAACCGTAACACTGAAGCTTTCTTT. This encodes CASRTGNRNTEAFF.

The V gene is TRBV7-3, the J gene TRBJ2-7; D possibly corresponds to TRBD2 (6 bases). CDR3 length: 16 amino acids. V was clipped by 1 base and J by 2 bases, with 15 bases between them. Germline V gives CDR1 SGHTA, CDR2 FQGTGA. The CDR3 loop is CASSLMRDKGAYEQYF. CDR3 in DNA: TGTGCCAGCAGCTTAATGCGGGATAAAGGGGCCTACGAGCAGTACTTC.

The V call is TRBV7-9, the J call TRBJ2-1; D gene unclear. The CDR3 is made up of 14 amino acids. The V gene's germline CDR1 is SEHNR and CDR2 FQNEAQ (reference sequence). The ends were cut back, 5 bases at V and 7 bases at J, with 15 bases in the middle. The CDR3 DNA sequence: TGTGCCAGCAGCCCGAAGAAGGGTAAAAATGAGCAGTTCTTC. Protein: CASSPKKGKNEQFF.